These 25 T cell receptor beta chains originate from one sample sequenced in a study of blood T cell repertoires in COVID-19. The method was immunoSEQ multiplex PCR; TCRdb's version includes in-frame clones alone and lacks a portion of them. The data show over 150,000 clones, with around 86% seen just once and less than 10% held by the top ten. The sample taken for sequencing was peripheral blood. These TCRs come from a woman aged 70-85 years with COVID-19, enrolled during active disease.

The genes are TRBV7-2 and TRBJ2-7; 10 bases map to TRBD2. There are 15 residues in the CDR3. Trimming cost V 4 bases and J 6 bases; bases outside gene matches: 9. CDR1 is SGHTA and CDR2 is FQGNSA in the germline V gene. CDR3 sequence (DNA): TGTGCCAGCAGCTCAAGGGCACTAGCGGGAAGCGAGCAGTACTTC. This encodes CASSSRALAGSEQYF.

CDR3 bases: TGTGCCAGTAGTACGGGATCCTTGGGAGAGACCCAGTACTTC. Its protein is CASSTGSLGETQYF. The J gene is TRBJ2-5, the V gene TRBV19; maybe TRBD2 (5 bases). The V gene's germline CDR1 is LNHDA and CDR2 SQIVND (reference sequence). V was clipped by 4 bases and J by 4 bases, with 13 bases between them. The CDR3 totals 14 residues.

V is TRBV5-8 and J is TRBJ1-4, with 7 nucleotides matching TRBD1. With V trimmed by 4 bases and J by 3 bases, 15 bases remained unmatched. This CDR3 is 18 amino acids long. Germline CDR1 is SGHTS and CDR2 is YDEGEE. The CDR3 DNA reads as TGTGCCAGCAGCGAGGGACAGTCCGGCGCAGGAGCTAATGAAAAACTGTTTTTT. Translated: CASSEGQSGAGANEKLFF.

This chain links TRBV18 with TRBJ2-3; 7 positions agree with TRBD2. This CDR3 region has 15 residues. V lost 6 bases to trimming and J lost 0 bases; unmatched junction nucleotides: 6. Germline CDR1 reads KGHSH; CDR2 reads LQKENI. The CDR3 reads CASSSLAASTDTQYF. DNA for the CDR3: TGTGCCAGCTCGTCGCTAGCGGCTAGCACAGATACGCAGTATTTT. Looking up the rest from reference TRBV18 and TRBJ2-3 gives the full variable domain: NAGVMQNPRHLVRRRGQEARLRCSPMKGHSHVYWYRQLPEEGLKFMVYLQKENIIDESGMPKERFSAEFPKEGPSILRIQQVVRGDSAAYFCASSSLAASTDTQYFGPGTRLTVL.

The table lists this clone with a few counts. CDR3 bases: TGTGCCAGCAGATATAGGACAGGGGGTTACTCTGGGGCCAACGTCCTGACTTTC. This codes for CASRYRTGGYSGANVLTF. This chain uses TRBV2 with TRBJ2-6; TRBD1 aligns across 10 bases. Germline V gene sequence: CDR1 SNHLY, CDR2 FYNNEI. The CDR3 spans 18 residues. After removal of 6 bases from V and 0 bases from J, the junction contained 8 bases not matched to a gene.

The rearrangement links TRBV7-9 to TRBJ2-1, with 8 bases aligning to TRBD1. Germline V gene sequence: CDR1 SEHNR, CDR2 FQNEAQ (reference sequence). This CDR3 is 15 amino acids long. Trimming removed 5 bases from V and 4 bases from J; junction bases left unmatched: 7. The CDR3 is CASSPGQGIYNEQFF. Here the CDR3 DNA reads TGTGCCAGCAGCCCAGGACAGGGTATATACAATGAGCAGTTCTTC.

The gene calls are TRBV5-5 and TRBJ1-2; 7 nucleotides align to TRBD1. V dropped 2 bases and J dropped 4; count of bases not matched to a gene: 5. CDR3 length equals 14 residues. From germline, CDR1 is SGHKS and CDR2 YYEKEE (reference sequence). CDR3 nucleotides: TGTGCCAGCAGCTTAAGGGGGCAGGGCTATGGCTACACCTTC. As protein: CASSLRGQGYGYTF.

The CDR3: CASRGSSWRDTQYF. The CDR3 DNA is TGTGCCAGCCGCGGGTCTTCCTGGAGAGATACGCAGTATTTT. V and J are TRBV27 and TRBJ2-3; TRBD2 might be the D (5 bases). Trimming left V 8 bases short and J 5 bases short, with 17 bases between. Germline CDR1 is MNHEY and CDR2 is SMNVEV (reference sequence). The CDR3 totals 14 residues.

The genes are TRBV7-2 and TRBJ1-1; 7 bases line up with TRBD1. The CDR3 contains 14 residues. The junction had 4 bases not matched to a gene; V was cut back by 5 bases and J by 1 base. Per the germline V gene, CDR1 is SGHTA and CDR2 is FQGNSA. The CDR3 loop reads CASSEHRGNTEAFF. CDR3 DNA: TGTGCCAGCAGCGAACACAGGGGGAACACTGAAGCTTTCTTT.

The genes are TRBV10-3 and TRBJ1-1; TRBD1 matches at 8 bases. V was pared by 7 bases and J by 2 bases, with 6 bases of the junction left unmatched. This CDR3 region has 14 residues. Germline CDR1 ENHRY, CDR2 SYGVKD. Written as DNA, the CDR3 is TGTGCCATCACCGAGGACAGGGATAACACTGAAGCTTTCTTT. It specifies CAITEDRDNTEAFF.

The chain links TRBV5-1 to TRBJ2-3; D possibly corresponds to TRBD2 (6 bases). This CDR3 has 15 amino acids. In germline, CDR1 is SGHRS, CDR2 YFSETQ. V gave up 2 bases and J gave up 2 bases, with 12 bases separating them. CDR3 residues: CASSFRSGYTDTQYF. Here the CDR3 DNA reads TGCGCCAGCAGCTTTAGAAGCGGGTACACAGATACGCAGTATTTT.

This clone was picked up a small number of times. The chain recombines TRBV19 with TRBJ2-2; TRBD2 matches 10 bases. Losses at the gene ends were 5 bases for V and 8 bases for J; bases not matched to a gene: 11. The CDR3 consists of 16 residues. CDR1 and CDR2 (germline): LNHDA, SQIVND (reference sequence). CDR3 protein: CASSPVASGSSGELFF. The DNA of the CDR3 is TGTGCCAGTAGTCCGGTCGCTAGCGGGAGTTCTGGGGAGCTGTTTTTT.

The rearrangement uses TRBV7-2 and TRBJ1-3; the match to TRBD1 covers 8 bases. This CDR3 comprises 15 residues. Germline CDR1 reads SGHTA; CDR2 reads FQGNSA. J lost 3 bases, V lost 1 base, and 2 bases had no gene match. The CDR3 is CASSLDRGNGNTIYF. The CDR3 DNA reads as TGTGCCAGCAGCTTAGACAGGGGGAATGGAAACACCATATATTTT. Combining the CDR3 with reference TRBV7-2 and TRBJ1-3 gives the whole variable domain GAGVSQSPSNKVTEKGKDVELRCDPISGHTALYWYRQSLGQGLEFLIYFQGNSAPDKSGLPSDRFSAERTGGSVSTLTIQRTQQEDSAVYLCASSLDRGNGNTIYFGEGSWLTVV.

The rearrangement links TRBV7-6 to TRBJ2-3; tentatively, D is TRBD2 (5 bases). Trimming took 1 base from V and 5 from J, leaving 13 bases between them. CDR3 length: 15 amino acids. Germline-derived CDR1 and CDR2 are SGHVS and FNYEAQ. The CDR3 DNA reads TGTGCCAGCAGCTTAGAACTAGATGGAGGAGATACGCAGTATTTT. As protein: CASSLELDGGDTQYF.

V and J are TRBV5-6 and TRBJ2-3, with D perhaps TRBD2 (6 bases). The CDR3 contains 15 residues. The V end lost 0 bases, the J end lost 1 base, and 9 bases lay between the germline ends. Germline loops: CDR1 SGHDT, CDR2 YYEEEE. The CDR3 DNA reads TGTGCCAGCAGCTTGGCCGGAGGGGGCACAGATACGCAGTATTTT. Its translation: CASSLAGGGTDTQYF.

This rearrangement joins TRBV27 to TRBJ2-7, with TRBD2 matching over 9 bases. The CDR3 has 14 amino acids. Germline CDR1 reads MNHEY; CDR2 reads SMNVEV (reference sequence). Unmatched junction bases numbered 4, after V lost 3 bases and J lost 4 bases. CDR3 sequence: CASSLGGRGYEQYF. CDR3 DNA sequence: TGTGCCAGCAGTTTGGGCGGGAGGGGATACGAGCAGTACTTC.

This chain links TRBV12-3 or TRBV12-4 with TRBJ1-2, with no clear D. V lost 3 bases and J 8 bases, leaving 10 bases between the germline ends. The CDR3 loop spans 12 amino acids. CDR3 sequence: CASSFGVTGYTF. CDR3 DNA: TGTGCCAGCAGTTTCGGTGTTACGGGCTACACCTTC.

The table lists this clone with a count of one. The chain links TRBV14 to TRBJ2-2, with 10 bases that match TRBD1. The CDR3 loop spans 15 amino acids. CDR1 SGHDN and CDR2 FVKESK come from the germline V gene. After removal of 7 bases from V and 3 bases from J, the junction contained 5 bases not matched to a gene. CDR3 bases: TGTGCCAGCAAGACCGGGACAGGGGACACCGGGGAGCTGTTTTTT. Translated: CASKTGTGDTGELFF.

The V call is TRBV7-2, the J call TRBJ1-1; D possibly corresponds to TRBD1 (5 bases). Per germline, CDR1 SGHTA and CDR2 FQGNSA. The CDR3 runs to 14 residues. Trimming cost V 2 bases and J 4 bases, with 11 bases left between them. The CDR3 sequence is CASSLQLGGTEAFF. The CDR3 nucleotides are TGTGCCAGCAGCTTACAGCTCGGGGGCACTGAAGCTTTCTTT.

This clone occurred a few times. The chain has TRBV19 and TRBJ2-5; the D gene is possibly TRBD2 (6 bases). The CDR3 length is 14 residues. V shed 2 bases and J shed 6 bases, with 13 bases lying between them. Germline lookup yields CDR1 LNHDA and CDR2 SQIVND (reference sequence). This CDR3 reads CASSITGDGQTQYF. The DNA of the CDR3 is TGTGCCAGTAGTATAACGGGGGACGGGCAGACCCAGTACTTC.

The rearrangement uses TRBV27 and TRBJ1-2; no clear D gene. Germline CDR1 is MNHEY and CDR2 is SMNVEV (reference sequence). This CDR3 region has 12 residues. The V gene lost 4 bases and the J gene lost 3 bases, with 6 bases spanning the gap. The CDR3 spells CASSSDYYGYTF. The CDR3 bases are TGTGCCAGCAGTTCAGATTACTATGGCTACACCTTC.

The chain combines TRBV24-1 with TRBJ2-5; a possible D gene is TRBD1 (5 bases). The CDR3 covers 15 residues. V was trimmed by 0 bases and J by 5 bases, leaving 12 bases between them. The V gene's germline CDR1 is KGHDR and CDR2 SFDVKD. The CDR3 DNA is TGTGCCACCAGTGATTTGAGCCAGGGTCGGGAGACCCAGTACTTC. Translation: CATSDLSQGRETQYF.

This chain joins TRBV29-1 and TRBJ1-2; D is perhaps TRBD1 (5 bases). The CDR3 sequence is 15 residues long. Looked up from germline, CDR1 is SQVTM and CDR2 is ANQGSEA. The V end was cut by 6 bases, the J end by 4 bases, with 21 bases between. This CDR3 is CSVPDRYESTYGYTF. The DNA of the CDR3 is TGCAGCGTACCTGACAGATACGAGAGTACCTATGGCTACACCTTC.

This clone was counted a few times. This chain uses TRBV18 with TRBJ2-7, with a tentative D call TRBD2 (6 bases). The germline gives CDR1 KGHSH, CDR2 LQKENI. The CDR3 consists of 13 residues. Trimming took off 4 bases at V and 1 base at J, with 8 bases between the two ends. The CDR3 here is CASSRGLSYEQYF. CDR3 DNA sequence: TGTGCCAGCTCACGGGGACTTTCCTACGAGCAGTACTTC.

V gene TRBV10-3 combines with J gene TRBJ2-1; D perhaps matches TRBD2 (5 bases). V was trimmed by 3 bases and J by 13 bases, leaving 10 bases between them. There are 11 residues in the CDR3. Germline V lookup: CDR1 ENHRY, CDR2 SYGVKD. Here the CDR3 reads CAISDVASQFF. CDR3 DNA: TGTGCCATCAGTGATGTGGCTAGCCAGTTCTTC.